These 16 T cell receptor beta chains were sequenced from one sample in a study of blood T cell repertoires in COVID-19. Assay used: immunoSEQ multiplex PCR; TCRdb lists only in-frame clones, some missing. The sample has some 400,000 clones; 75% to 90% are singletons. Sequencing was carried out using PBMCs or T cells enriched from blood (not recorded which). The receptor source for this set is a young man who had recovered from COVID-19.

The chain links TRBV18 to TRBJ2-7, with 10 bases lining up with TRBD2. The CDR3 has 17 residues. Germline CDR1 KGHSH, CDR2 LQKENI. Germline trimming cut 0 bases from V and 6 bases from J; bases unmatched to any gene: 11. CDR3 amino acids: CASSPPGSLAGEFEQYF. The CDR3 nucleotides read TGTGCCAGCTCACCACCGGGTTCCCTAGCGGGGGAATTCGAGCAGTACTTC.

This clone has only one observation. An end of the junction does not agree with germline; a read error may underlie this. The chain is built from TRBV11-1 and TRBJ2-1; D gene unclear. In germline, CDR1 is SGHAT, CDR2 FQDESV (reference sequence). The CDR3 covers 15 residues. The CDR3 coding sequence is TGTGCCAGCAGCCTCGAACTCGGGTCCTTCAATGAGCAGTTCTTC. Its protein product is CASSLELGSFNEQFF.

The chain couples TRBV12-5 to TRBJ1-2; D is ambiguous. Germline V gene sequence: CDR1 LGHNT, CDR2 FRNRAP. This CDR3 contains 13 residues. V was pared by 6 bases and J by 4 bases, with 12 bases between. CDR3 amino acids: CASGPLGGYGYTF. CDR3 DNA sequence: TGTGCTAGTGGCCCCCTAGGTGGCTATGGCTACACCTTC.

The genes are TRBV19 and TRBJ1-5, with TRBD1 as a possible D gene (6 bases). Trimming pared 4 bases from V and 2 bases from J, leaving 12 bases between. This CDR3 spans 15 amino acids. Germline loops: CDR1 LNHDA, CDR2 SQIVND (reference sequence). Here the CDR3 DNA reads TGTGCCAGTAGTAAAACAGGGTCCGGCAATCAGCCCCAGCATTTT. Translated: CASSKTGSGNQPQHF.

The J gene is TRBJ1-2, the V gene TRBV10-1; possible D gene TRBD1, 5 bases. The germline V gene has CDR1 WNHNN and CDR2 SYGVQD (reference sequence). The CDR3 covers 13 residues. Between the trimmed V and J ends, which lost 8 bases and 0 bases, there was a span of 10 bases. The CDR3 reads CASSDIANYGYTF. In DNA form, the CDR3 reads TGCGCCAGCTCGGACATAGCTAACTATGGCTACACCTTC.

The rearrangement links TRBV27 to TRBJ2-1; D is perhaps TRBD2 (6 bases). The CDR3 length is 14 residues. CDR1 is MNHEY and CDR2 is SMNVEV in the germline V gene (reference sequence). V lost 8 bases and J lost 0, with 11 bases in between. CDR3 DNA: TGTGCCAGCTGGAGGGCAAGCTCCTACAATGAGCAGTTCTTC. It translates to CASWRASSYNEQFF.

In DNA, the CDR3 is TGTGCCAGTGCTCCGGGACAGGGCTCAAATACGCAGTATTTT. Its protein is CASAPGQGSNTQYF. The genes are TRBV19 and TRBJ2-3; 9 bases agree with TRBD1. J gave up 7 bases and V 8 bases, and 10 bases lay outside the gene matches. Germline V lookup: CDR1 LNHDA, CDR2 SQIVND (reference sequence). The CDR3 contains 14 residues.

The chain uses TRBV27 and TRBJ2-1; D is perhaps TRBD1 (7 bases). This CDR3 has 13 residues. Germline CDR1 and CDR2: MNHEY and SMNVEV (reference sequence). V was cut by 0 bases and J by 9 bases, with 9 bases left in between. This CDR3 is CASSLSQGGEQFF. CDR3 nucleotide sequence: TGTGCCAGCAGTTTATCCCAGGGGGGTGAGCAGTTCTTC.

The V gene is TRBV18, the J gene TRBJ2-3, with 7 positions matching TRBD2. Germline V gene data show CDR1 as KGHSH and CDR2 as LQKENI. The CDR3 totals 13 residues. V lost 0 bases and J lost 8; bases outside the gene matches: 2. The CDR3 loop reads CASSPPGGGTQYF. CDR3 DNA sequence: TGTGCCAGCTCACCACCAGGCGGGGGTACGCAGTATTTT.

The rearrangement uses TRBV24-1 and TRBJ1-2; TRBD1 matches at 9 bases. J lost 2 bases, V lost 5 bases, and 2 bases had no gene match. The germline gives CDR1 KGHDR, CDR2 SFDVKD. CDR3 length equals 14 residues. CDR3 nucleotides: TGTGCCACCAGTGGCGGACAGGGGAACTATGGCTACACCTTC. As protein: CATSGGQGNYGYTF.

This chain joins TRBV2 and TRBJ2-1; 13 bases agree with TRBD2. The germline V gene has CDR1 SNHLY and CDR2 FYNNEI. The J segment lost 0 bases and the V segment lost 4 bases, leaving 6 bases of the junction unmatched. This CDR3 spans 18 amino acids. CDR3 in amino acids: CASSGTSGRASSYNEQFF. The CDR3 region has the DNA TGTGCCAGCAGTGGAACTAGCGGGAGGGCGAGCTCCTACAATGAGCAGTTCTTC. Based on the CDR3 plus reference TRBV2 and TRBJ2-1, the full variable domain is EPEVTQTPSHQVTQMGQEVILRCVPISNHLYFYWYRQILGQKVEFLVSFYNNEISEKSEIFDDQFSVERPDGSNFTLKIRSTKLEDSAMYFCASSGTSGRASSYNEQFFGPGTRLTVL.

The chain employs TRBV7-2 and TRBJ2-4; weak D call: TRBD2 (6 bases). The CDR3 extends over 15 amino acids. CDR1 is SGHTA and CDR2 is FQGNSA in the germline V gene. Trimming shortened V by 5 bases and J by 9 bases, and 20 bases separated the two germline ends. This CDR3 reads CASSQRTLASGIQYF. Written as DNA, the CDR3 is TGTGCCAGCAGCCAACGGACACTAGCTTCGGGCATTCAGTACTTC.

The gene calls are TRBV19 and TRBJ2-3; TRBD2 matches 10 bases. V was pared by 6 bases and J by 2 bases, with 5 bases of the junction left unmatched. The CDR3 has 15 amino acids. Germline CDR1 LNHDA, CDR2 SQIVND (reference sequence). The CDR3 spells CASSLGLANTDTQYF. In nucleotides, the CDR3 is TGTGCCAGTAGCCTGGGACTAGCGAACACAGATACGCAGTATTTT.

The chain recombines TRBV6-5 with TRBJ1-1; TRBD1 matches 7 bases. This CDR3 is 15 amino acids long. Germline lookup yields CDR1 MNHEY and CDR2 SVGAGI. The V and J ends lost 2 bases and 4 bases, in that order; junction bases with no gene match: 7. In DNA form, the CDR3 reads TGTGCCAGCAGTTACGCGGGACAGATGGGCACTGAAGCTTTCTTT. Translated, it gives CASSYAGQMGTEAFF.

V gene TRBV6-5 combines with J gene TRBJ1-2; D is perhaps TRBD1 (6 bases). The CDR3 covers 14 residues. V lost 2 bases and J lost 4, with 11 bases in between. Germline assignment: CDR1 MNHEY and CDR2 SVGAGI. This chain's CDR3 is CASSYNDRSYGYTF. CDR3 DNA sequence: TGTGCCAGCAGTTACAATGACAGGAGCTATGGCTACACCTTC.

The chain's CDR3 is CASTPLVPAGYTDTQYF. CDR3 nucleotides: TGTGCCAGCACCCCTTTGGTCCCAGCGGGGTACACAGATACGCAGTATTTT. The J gene is TRBJ2-3, the V gene TRBV27; 7 bases align to TRBD2. The length of the CDR3 is 17 residues. J gave up 2 bases and V 7 bases, and 15 bases lay outside the gene matches. Looked up from germline, CDR1 is MNHEY and CDR2 is SMNVEV (reference sequence).